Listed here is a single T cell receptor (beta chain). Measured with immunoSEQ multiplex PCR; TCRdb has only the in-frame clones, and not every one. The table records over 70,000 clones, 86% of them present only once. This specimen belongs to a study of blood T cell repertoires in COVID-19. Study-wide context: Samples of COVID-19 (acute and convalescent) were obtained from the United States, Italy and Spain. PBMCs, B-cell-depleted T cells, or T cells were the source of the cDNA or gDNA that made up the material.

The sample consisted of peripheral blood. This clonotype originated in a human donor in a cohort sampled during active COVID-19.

The chain's CDR3 is CASSLALTYEQYF. The DNA of the CDR3 is TGTGCCAGCAGCTTAGCACTAACCTACGAGCAGTACTTC. This sequence joins TRBV7-9 and TRBJ2-7; no clear D. The CDR3 totals 13 residues. Germline V gene lookup returns CDR1 SEHNR and CDR2 FQNEAQ (reference sequence). V lost 0 bases, J lost 2 bases, and 5 bases lay in between.